A few counts support the clone carrying this T cell receptor beta chain. Its matching antigen is unknown. Amplification of TCR alpha and beta CDR3 regions from RNA used iRepertoire nested multiplex PCR. Each CDR3 protein gets one entry after TCRdb re-called the multiplex PCR reads with MiXCR. Among some 150,000 distinct CDR3 sequences listed, about 39% were seen once. This sample was taken from a study of glioma-infiltrating T cells. The CDR3 is made up of 16 amino acids. V was shortened by 0 bases and J by 0 bases, with 11 bases between the two germline ends. CDR1 MNHNY and CDR2 SVGAGI come from the germline V gene (reference sequence). Study-wide findings and caveats: Tissue-blood divergence was below expectation in non-neoplastic patients, above in gliomas. CDR3 overlap between tissue and blood was very small.

The receptor was derived from a human donor with low-grade glioma or glioblastoma, undergoing nonglioma brain surgery, or in good health (not recorded which). The genes are TRBV6-6 and TRBJ1-1, with a possible D match to TRBD1 (6 bases). The specimen was glioma tissue, nonneoplastic brain tissue, or PBMCs (not recorded which). CDR3 sequence reads: CASSYSPRGMNTEAFF. The DNA of the CDR3 is TGTGCCAGCAGTTACTCACCAAGGGGGATGAACACTGAAGCTTTCTTT.